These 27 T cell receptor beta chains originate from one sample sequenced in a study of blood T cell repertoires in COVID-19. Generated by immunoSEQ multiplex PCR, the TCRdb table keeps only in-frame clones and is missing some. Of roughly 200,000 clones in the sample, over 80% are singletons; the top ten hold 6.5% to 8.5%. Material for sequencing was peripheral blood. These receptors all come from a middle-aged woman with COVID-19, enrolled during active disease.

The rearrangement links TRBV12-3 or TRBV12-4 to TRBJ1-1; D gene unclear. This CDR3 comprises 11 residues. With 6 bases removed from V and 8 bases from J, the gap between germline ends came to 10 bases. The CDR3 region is CASRRGSEAFF. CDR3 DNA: TGTGCCAGCAGGCGGGGAAGCGAAGCTTTCTTT.

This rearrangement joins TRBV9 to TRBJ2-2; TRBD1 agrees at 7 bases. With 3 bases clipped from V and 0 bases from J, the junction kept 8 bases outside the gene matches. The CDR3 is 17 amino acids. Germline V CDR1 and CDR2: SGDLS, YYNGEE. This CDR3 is CASSESSTGTNTGELFF. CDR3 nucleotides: TGTGCCAGCAGCGAGTCCTCGACAGGGACGAACACCGGGGAGCTGTTTTTT.

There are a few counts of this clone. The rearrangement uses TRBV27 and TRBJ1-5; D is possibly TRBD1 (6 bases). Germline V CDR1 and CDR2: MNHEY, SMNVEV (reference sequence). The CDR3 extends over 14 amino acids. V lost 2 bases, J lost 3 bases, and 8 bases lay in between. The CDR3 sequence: CASSLQGYNQPQHF. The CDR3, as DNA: TGTGCCAGCAGTTTACAGGGGTACAATCAGCCCCAGCATTTT.

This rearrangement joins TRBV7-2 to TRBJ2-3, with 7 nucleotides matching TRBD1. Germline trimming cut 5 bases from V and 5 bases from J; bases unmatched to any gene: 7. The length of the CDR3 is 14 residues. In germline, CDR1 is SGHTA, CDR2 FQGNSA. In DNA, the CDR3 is TGTGCCAGCAGCCCTTCCAGGGGGTTAGATACGCAGTATTTT. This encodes CASSPSRGLDTQYF.

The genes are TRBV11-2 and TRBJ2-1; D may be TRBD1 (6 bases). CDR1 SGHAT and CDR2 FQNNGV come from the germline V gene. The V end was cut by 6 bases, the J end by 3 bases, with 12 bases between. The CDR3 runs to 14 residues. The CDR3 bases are TGTGCCAGCAGGGGACACACTAACTACAATGAGCAGTTCTTC. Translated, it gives CASRGHTNYNEQFF.

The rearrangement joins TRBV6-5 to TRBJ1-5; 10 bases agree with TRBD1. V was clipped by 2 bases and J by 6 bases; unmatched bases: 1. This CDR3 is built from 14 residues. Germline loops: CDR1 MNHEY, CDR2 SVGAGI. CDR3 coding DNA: TGTGCCAGCAGTTACGACAGGGGGCGTCAGCCCCAGCATTTT. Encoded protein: CASSYDRGRQPQHF.

CDR3 sequence: CASSLVVAGGIPYEQYF. The CDR3 DNA reads TGTGCCAGCAGCCTCGTGGTAGCGGGAGGGATTCCCTACGAGCAGTACTTC. This chain links TRBV7-8 with TRBJ2-7; 11 nucleotides line up with TRBD2. The CDR3 spans 17 residues. CDR1 is SGHVS, CDR2 FQNEAQ, per germline. The ends lost 5 bases at V and 2 bases at J; junction bases unmatched: 11.

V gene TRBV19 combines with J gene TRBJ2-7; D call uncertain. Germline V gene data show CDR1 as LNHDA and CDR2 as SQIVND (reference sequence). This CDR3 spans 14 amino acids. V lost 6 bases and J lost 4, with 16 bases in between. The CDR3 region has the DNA TGTGCCAGTAGGGCCTTTGTGGGCGCATACGAGCAGTACTTC. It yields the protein CASRAFVGAYEQYF.

The CDR3: CASSATTGGTNNSPLHF. CDR3 bases: TGTGCCAGCAGCGCTACCACAGGGGGGACCAATAATTCACCCCTCCACTTT. This sequence joins TRBV3-1 (or the pseudogene TRBV3-2) and TRBJ1-6; TRBD1 aligns across 8 bases. The CDR3 loop spans 17 amino acids. V gave up 5 bases and J gave up 5 bases; unmatched junction bases: 11. Germline V gene data show CDR1 as LGHDT and CDR2 as YNNKEL (reference sequence).

The CDR3 nucleotides read TGTGCCAGCAGCTTATCGGACAGCACGGAGGGGGAGCTGTTTTTT. It yields the protein CASSLSDSTEGELFF. The chain couples TRBV11-1 to TRBJ2-2, with D possibly matching TRBD1 (6 bases). Trimming took off 2 bases at V and 8 bases at J, with 15 bases between the two ends. The CDR3 has 15 amino acids. Germline assignment: CDR1 SGHAT and CDR2 FQDESV (reference sequence).

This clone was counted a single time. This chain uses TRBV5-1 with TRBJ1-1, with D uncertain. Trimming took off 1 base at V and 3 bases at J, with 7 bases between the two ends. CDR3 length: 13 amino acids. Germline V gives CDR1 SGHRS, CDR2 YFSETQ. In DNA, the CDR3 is TGCGCCAGCAGCTTGCAGGAATACACTGAAGCTTTCTTT. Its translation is CASSLQEYTEAFF.

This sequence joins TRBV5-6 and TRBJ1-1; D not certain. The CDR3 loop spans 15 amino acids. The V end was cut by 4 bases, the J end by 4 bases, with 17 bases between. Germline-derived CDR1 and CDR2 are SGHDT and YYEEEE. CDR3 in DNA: TGTGCCAGCAGCCCGGGAACACGGATGGGCACTGAAGCTTTCTTT. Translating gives CASSPGTRMGTEAFF.

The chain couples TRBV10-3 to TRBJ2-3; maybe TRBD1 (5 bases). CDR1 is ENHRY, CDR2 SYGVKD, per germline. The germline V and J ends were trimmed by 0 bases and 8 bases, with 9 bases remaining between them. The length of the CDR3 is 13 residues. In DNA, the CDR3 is TGTGCCATCAGTGAGTCCGGGCAGGGTACGCAGTATTTT. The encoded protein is CAISESGQGTQYF.

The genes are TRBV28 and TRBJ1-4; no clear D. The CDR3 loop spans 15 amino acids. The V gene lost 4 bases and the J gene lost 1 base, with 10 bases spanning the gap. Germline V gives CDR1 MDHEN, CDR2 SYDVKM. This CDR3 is CASSSGRETNEKLFF. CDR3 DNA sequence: TGTGCCAGCAGTTCCGGCCGGGAAACTAATGAAAAACTGTTTTTT.

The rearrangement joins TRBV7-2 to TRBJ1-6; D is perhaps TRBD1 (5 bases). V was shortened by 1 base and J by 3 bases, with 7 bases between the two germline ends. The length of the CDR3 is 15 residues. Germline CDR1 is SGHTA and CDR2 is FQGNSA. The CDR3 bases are TGTGCCAGCAGCTTAGACAGGCACTATAATTCACCCCTCCACTTT. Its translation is CASSLDRHYNSPLHF.

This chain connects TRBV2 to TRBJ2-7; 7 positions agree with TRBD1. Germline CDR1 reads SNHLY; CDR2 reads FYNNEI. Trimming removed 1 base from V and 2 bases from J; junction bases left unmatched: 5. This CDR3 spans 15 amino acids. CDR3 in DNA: TGTGCCAGCAGTGAAGGACGACAGGGACCCTACGAGCAGTACTTC. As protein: CASSEGRQGPYEQYF.

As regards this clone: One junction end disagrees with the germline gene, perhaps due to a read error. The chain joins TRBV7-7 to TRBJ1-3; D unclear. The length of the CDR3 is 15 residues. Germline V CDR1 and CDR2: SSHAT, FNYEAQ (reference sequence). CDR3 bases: TGTGCTAGCAGCCCGAGGTCCCTCTCTGGAAACACCATATATTTT. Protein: CASSPRSLSGNTIYF.

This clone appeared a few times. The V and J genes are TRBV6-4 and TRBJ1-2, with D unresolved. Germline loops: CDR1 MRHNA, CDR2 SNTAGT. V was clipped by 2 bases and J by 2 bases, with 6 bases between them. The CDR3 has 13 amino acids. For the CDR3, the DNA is TGTGCCAGCAGTGACGGCCACAACTATGGCTACACCTTC. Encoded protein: CASSDGHNYGYTF.

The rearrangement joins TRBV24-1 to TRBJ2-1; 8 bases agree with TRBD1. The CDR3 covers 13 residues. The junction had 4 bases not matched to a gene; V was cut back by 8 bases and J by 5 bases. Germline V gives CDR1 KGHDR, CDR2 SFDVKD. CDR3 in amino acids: CATTTGANNEQFF. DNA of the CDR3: TGTGCCACCACGACAGGGGCAAACAATGAGCAGTTCTTC.

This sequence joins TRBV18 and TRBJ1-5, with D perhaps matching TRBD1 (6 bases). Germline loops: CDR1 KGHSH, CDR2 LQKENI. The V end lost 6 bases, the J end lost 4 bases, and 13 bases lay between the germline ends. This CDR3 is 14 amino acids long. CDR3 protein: CASSRTDSNQPQHF. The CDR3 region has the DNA TGTGCCAGCTCCCGGACAGATAGTAATCAGCCCCAGCATTTT. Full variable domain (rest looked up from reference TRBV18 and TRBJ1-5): NAGVMQNPRHLVRRRGQEARLRCSPMKGHSHVYWYRQLPEEGLKFMVYLQKENIIDESGMPKERFSAEFPKEGPSILRIQQVVRGDSAAYFCASSRTDSNQPQHFGDGTRLSIL.

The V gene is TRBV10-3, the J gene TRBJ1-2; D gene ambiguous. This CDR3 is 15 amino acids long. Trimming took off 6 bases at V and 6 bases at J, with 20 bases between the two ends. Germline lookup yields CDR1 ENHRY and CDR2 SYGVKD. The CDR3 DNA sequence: TGTGCCATCAGAGTCGAGGCAGGTTGGAGGGATGGCTACACCTTC. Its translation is CAIRVEAGWRDGYTF.

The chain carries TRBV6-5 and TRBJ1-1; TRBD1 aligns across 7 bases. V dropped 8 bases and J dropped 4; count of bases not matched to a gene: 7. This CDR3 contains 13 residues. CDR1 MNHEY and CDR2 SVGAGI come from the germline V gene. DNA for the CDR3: TGTGCCAGCTCGACAGGGCGGTTCACTGAAGCTTTCTTT. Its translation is CASSTGRFTEAFF.

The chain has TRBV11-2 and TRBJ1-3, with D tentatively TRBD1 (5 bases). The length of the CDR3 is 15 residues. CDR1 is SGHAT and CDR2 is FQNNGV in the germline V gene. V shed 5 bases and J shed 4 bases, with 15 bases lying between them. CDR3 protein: CASSPTGSPGNTIYF. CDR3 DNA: TGTGCCAGCAGCCCTACAGGCTCACCCGGAAACACCATATATTTT. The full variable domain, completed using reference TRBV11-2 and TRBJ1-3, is EAGVAQSPRYKIIEKRQSVAFWCNPISGHATLYWYQQILGQGPKLLIQFQNNGVVDDSQLPKDRFSAERLKGVDSTLKIQPAKLEDSAVYLCASSPTGSPGNTIYFGEGSWLTVV.

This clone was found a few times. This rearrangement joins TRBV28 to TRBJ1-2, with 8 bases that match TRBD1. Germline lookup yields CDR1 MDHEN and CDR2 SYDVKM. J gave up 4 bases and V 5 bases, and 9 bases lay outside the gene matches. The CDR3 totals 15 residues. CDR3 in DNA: TGTGCCAGCAGTATCCGACAGGGGACCCTCTATGGCTACACCTTC. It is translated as CASSIRQGTLYGYTF.

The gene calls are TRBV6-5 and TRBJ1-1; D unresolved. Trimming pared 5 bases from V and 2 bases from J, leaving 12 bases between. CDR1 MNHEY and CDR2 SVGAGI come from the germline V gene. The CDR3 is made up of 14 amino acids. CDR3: CASSSPGLNTEAFF. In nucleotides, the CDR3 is TGTGCCAGCAGTAGCCCGGGTCTTAACACTGAAGCTTTCTTT.

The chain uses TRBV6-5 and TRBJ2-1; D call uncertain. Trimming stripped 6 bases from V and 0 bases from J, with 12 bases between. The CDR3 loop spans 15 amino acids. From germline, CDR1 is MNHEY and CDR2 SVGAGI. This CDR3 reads CASSQTSSSYNEQFF. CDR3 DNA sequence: TGTGCCAGCAGCCAAACTTCGAGCTCCTACAATGAGCAGTTCTTC.

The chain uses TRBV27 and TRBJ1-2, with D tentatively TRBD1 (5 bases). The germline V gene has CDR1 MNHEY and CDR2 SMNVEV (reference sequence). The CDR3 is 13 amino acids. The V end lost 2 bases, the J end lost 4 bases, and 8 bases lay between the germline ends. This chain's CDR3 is CASSLDSSYGYTF. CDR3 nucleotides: TGTGCCAGCAGTTTAGACAGTTCCTATGGCTACACCTTC.